This T cell receptor (beta chain) was sequenced in a study of lymphopenia after photon versus proton radiotherapy. V was pared by 8 bases and J by 6 bases, with 8 bases of the junction left unmatched. The CDR3 runs 16 residues. Germline CDR1 SGHVS, CDR2 FNYEAQ. TCRdb's copy holds only in-frame clones and misses some; the assay was immunoSEQ multiplex PCR. The profile shows approximately 3,500 clones, 76% of them singletons. A note on this clone: The antigen is undetermined.

Regarding the study as a whole: A bigger post-nadir fall in TCR diversity correlated inversely with survival time in deceased patients. Post-nadir diversity loss with photons came from oligoclonal expansion, particularly CD8+ Temra cells. Under photons, naive T cells and diversity fell while effector/memory populations rose.

Sample: peripheral blood, taken from a patient treated with proton-based radiotherapy. The receptor was derived from a man at least 80 years old with esophageal cancer. This sequence joins TRBV7-6 and TRBJ2-3; TRBD2 agrees at 16 bases. This CDR3 reads CASLRGTSGRADTQYF. The CDR3 coding sequence is TGTGCCAGCCTAAGGGGGACTAGCGGGAGGGCCGATACGCAGTATTTT.